This TCR beta chain was profiled in a study of blood T cell repertoires in COVID-19. Looking at the study overall: There were acute and convalescent COVID-19 samples, and they came from the United States, Italy and Spain. PBMCs, B-cell-depleted T cells, or T cells were the source of the cDNA or gDNA that made up the material.

Germline loops: CDR1 MDHEN, CDR2 SYDVKM. Trimming took off 6 bases at V and 7 bases at J, with 19 bases between the two ends. The CDR3 has 14 residues. Profiling relied on immunoSEQ multiplex PCR, and the TCRdb table lists in-frame clones only, not all of them. The sample includes under 200,000 clones, over 70% seen only once; the top ten take roughly a tenth. The chain has TRBV28 and TRBJ2-7; D possibly corresponds to TRBD2 (6 bases). The TCR sequence derives from an elderly woman with active or convalescent COVID-19. The source material was peripheral blood. CDR3 DNA: TGTGCCAGCAGACAGACGGGACTCGAAAAGGAGCAGTACTTC. This gives the protein CASRQTGLEKEQYF.